Shown below are 13 T cell receptor beta chains from a single sample sequenced in a study of blood T cells in healthy people across ages. Together with a sample-barcoded 5' primer, a J-beta primer mix was included in a second PCR lasting about 6 to 11 cycles. One entry per CDR3 protein, called by TCRdb with MiXCR from the 5' RACE reads. The table lists 550,000 to 650,000 distinct CDR3 sequences, over 25% of them singletons. These sequences were also reported in another study, on T cells of mothers and their children.

The specimen sequenced was blood. The source of these receptors is a boy aged 2 to 9 in good health.

The chain combines TRBV27 with TRBJ2-5; TRBD2 might be the D (5 bases). V dropped 8 bases and J dropped 6 bases, with 13 bases sitting between them. Germline V gene lookup returns CDR1 MNHEY and CDR2 SMNVEV (reference sequence). The CDR3 runs 12 residues. The CDR3 spells CASEGSVKTQYF. In DNA, the CDR3 is TGTGCCAGCGAGGGCAGCGTAAAGACCCAGTACTTC.

J is TRBJ2-3 and V is TRBV2; 8 bases agree with TRBD2. Germline V CDR1 and CDR2: SNHLY, FYNNEI. With 7 bases clipped from V and 6 bases from J, the junction kept 9 bases outside the gene matches. The CDR3 runs 14 residues. CDR3 nucleotide sequence: TGTGCCAGCAAGGGACTAGGCCCTCCCGATACGCAGTATTTT. Encoded protein: CASKGLGPPDTQYF.

This clonotype was seen a handful of times. This rearrangement joins TRBV3-1 to TRBJ2-1, with TRBD2 matching over 7 bases. V was pared by 4 bases and J by 2 bases, with 5 bases of the junction left unmatched. Germline V gives CDR1 LGHDT, CDR2 YNNKEL (reference sequence). This CDR3 is 15 amino acids long. CDR3 bases: TGTGCCAGCAGCCTTGGCACTAGCGCCTACAATGAGCAGTTCTTC. It encodes CASSLGTSAYNEQFF.

The chain employs TRBV30 and TRBJ1-2, with 9 bases identical to TRBD1. Germline assignment: CDR1 GTSNPN and CDR2 SVGIG (reference sequence). This CDR3 has 12 amino acids. Here the CDR3 reads CGGDRVDGGYTF. The CDR3 nucleotides read TGTGGCGGGGACAGGGTTGACGGCGGCTACACCTTC.

The sample holds a few counts of this clonotype. As DNA, the CDR3 is TGTGCCAGCAGTTACTCAACTAGCGGGGGGCTACTAGCCAAAAACATTCAGTACTTC. Translation: CASSYSTSGGLLAKNIQYF. The rearrangement joins TRBV6-5 to TRBJ2-4; 12 nucleotides align to TRBD2. The ends lost 0 bases at V and 0 bases at J; junction bases unmatched: 6. In germline, CDR1 is MNHEY, CDR2 SVGAGI. This CDR3 region has 19 residues.

A few counts support this clonotype. This sequence joins TRBV20-1 and TRBJ2-4, with TRBD1 matching 9 bases. V gave up 5 bases and J gave up 0 bases; unmatched junction bases: 17. Germline values: CDR1 DFQATT, CDR2 SNEGSKA (reference sequence). CDR3 length: 19 amino acids. Here the CDR3 reads CSALPDRGVARIAKNIQYF. The CDR3 DNA reads as TGCAGTGCTCTACCAGACAGGGGGGTCGCCCGTATAGCCAAAAACATTCAGTACTTC.

This clonotype was detected a few times. The chain employs TRBV15 and TRBJ2-7; D is possibly TRBD2 (5 bases). This CDR3 has 14 amino acids. V lost 0 bases and J 1 base, leaving 7 bases between the germline ends. Germline V gene sequence: CDR1 LNHNV, CDR2 YYDKDF (reference sequence). This CDR3 reads CATSREDSSYEQYF. Here the CDR3 DNA reads TGTGCCACCAGCAGAGAGGACTCTTCCTACGAGCAGTACTTC.

The chain has TRBV18 and TRBJ1-5; possibly TRBD1 for D (5 bases). In germline, CDR1 is KGHSH, CDR2 LQKENI. The length of the CDR3 is 15 residues. V was shortened by 5 bases and J by 2 bases, with 13 bases between the two germline ends. This CDR3 reads CASSTRVGRNQPQHF. The CDR3 DNA is TGTGCCAGCTCAACCAGGGTCGGGCGCAATCAGCCCCAGCATTTT.

A single count supports this clonotype. This chain links TRBV9 with TRBJ2-2; D may be TRBD2 (7 bases). Germline assignment: CDR1 SGDLS and CDR2 YYNGEE. The CDR3 covers 16 residues. The V and J ends lost 5 bases and 5 bases respectively, with 19 bases between them. Here the CDR3 reads CASSRSGGRWTGELFF. Written as DNA, the CDR3 is TGTGCCAGCAGTCGCTCCGGGGGGCGGTGGACCGGGGAGCTGTTTTTT.

V usage is TRBV7-6 and J usage is TRBJ2-1; 9 nucleotides match TRBD2. The V gene end was trimmed by 1 base and the J gene end by 0 bases; junction bases not matched to a gene: 10. CDR3 size: 19 residues. The germline CDR1 and CDR2 sequences are SGHVS and FNYEAQ. The CDR3 reads CASSLGGYRRGGSYNEQFF. The CDR3 DNA follows: TGTGCCAGCAGCTTAGGCGGGTATCGGCGGGGGGGCTCCTACAATGAGCAGTTCTTC.

J is TRBJ2-1 and V is TRBV20-1, with 12 bases identical to TRBD2. Trimming took 1 base from V and 7 from J; bases not matched to a gene: 8. The CDR3 runs 16 residues. Germline V gene sequence: CDR1 DFQATT, CDR2 SNEGSKA (reference sequence). The CDR3: CSARALAGGARNEQFF. In nucleotides, the CDR3 is TGCAGTGCTAGAGCGCTAGCGGGAGGGGCGAGAAATGAGCAGTTCTTC.

This clonotype has more than one count but fewer than ten. The chain links TRBV29-1 to TRBJ1-2, with TRBD1 as a possible D gene (5 bases). The CDR3 is 11 amino acids. V was trimmed by 6 bases and J by 4 bases, leaving 9 bases between them. Germline V gene sequence: CDR1 SQVTM, CDR2 ANQGSEA. This CDR3 reads CSVQDSYGYTF. The CDR3 coding sequence is TGCAGCGTACAGGATTCCTATGGCTACACCTTC.

The rearrangement joins TRBV12-3 or TRBV12-4 to TRBJ1-5, with D unresolved. The CDR3 has 14 residues. V dropped 6 bases and J dropped 4 bases, with 13 bases sitting between them. The CDR3 coding sequence is TGTGCCAGCAGCCCTCGGACGGGGAATCAGCCCCAGCATTTT. Its protein is CASSPRTGNQPQHF.